This is a list of T cell receptor beta chains from one sample in a study of cytomegalovirus exposure and HLA in healthy donors. Clones were read by immunoSEQ multiplex PCR, and TCRdb kept only the in-frame ones, dropping some. The sample comprises about 100,000 clones, around 80% of which are singletons, and about 7.9% rests with the top ten. Input material: PBMCs. The receptors come from a man between 25 and 39 years old in good health and CMV-seronegative. Both conserved end residues are part of each CDR3. The order of the fields is V gene, D gene, J gene, clone size, CDR3 DNA, CDR3 protein. A D gene is named only where the DNA matches it firmly. Clone size is stated in some rows and not others, as once, few, many or a class when expanded.

TRBV7-9,.,TRBJ1-1,few,TGTGCCAGCAGCTTAAATCAGGGGAACACTGAAGCTTTCTTT,CASSLNQGNTEAFF
TRBV18,TRBD1,TRBJ2-6,once,TGTGCCAGCTCAGGGACAGGGTCCTCTGGGGCCAACGTCCTGACTTTC,CASSGTGSSGANVLTF
TRBV9,TRBD2,TRBJ2-7,.,TGTGCCAGCAGCGTTGCGGGGGAGAGCTACGAGCAGTACTTC,CASSVAGESYEQYF
TRBV29-1,.,TRBJ2-3,.,TGCAGCGTTGTATCCGGGGAAGATACGCAGTATTTT,CSVVSGEDTQYF
TRBV30,TRBD1,TRBJ1-6,.,TGTGCCCTAGGACAGGGGAGAATCGTAAGGTCACCCCTCCACTTT,CALGQGRIVRSPLHF
TRBV11-2,TRBD2,TRBJ2-2,few,TGTGCCAGCAGCTTAGGGCGCGGGGGAAGAACCGGGGAGCTGTTTTTT,CASSLGRGGRTGELFF
TRBV7-2,.,TRBJ2-3,.,TGTGCCAGCAGCAAAGACAGGATGGGGAATACGCAGTATTTT,CASSKDRMGNTQYF
TRBV6-1,.,TRBJ1-1,few,TGTGCCAGCAGTGAATCGGAGGCGTCTGAAGCTTTCTTT,CASSESEASEAFF
TRBV28,.,TRBJ2-3,.,TGTGCCAGCAGTTTAAGGGCAGGGAGGACAGATACGCAGTATTTT,CASSLRAGRTDTQYF
TRBV6-5,.,TRBJ1-5,.,TGTGCCACCTATCCGGGTGGCAATCAGCCCCAGCATTTT,CATYPGGNQPQHF
TRBV25-1,TRBD1,TRBJ2-1,.,TGTGCCACACAGGGGGCGGTAATATGTAAGGAAGATGAGCAGTTCTTC,CATQGAVICKEDEQFF
TRBV7-2,.,TRBJ2-7,.,TGTGCCAGCAGCTTAGGGTTAGGGGTCGTTGGAAACGAGCAGTACTTC,CASSLGLGVVGNEQYF
TRBV7-2,.,TRBJ2-3,.,TGTGCCAGCAGCTTGATTGGCCCTCCCTCACGCACAGATACGCAGTATTTT,CASSLIGPPSRTDTQYF
TRBV6-1,.,TRBJ1-5,.,TGTGCCAGCAGTGAAGCGGGGCGGCTCCAACCCCAGCATTTT,CASSEAGRLQPQHF
TRBV5-5,.,TRBJ1-2,.,TGTGCCAGCAGCTCCATAGTCCAAACCTATGGCTACACCTTC,CASSSIVQTYGYTF
TRBV21-1,.,TRBJ2-2,.,TGTGCCAGCAGCGCGTTCCCCCGGGACAGGTCCCACACCGGGGAGCTGTTTTTT,CASSAFPRDRSHTGELFF
TRBV5-4,TRBD1,TRBJ1-3,.,TGTGCCAGCAGCTTGGAGGGGGCTAGAGGAAACACCATATATTTT,CASSLEGARGNTIYF
TRBV14,.,TRBJ2-1,.,TGTGCCAGCAGCCAAGATTCTAATTGGACTTTTCTTTCCTACAATGAGCAGTTCTTC,CASSQDSNWTFLSYNEQFF
TRBV6-5,TRBD2,TRBJ2-5,.,TGTGCCAGCAGTAGGGGAGGGGCGCGCGTAGAGACCCAGTACTTC,CASSRGGARVETQYF
TRBV9,.,TRBJ2-7,.,TGTGCCAGCAGCGTAGGGGGCGGGACCTACGAGCAGTACTTC,CASSVGGGTYEQYF
TRBV7-9,TRBD1,TRBJ2-7,.,TGTGCCAGCAGCTTCAGGGGGCGCAATGGGTTCGACGAGCAGTACTTC,CASSFRGRNGFDEQYF
TRBV21-1,.,TRBJ1-1,.,TGTGCCAGCAGCAAAAAGGGAGGCACTGAAGCTTTCTTT,CASSKKGGTEAFF
TRBV27,.,TRBJ1-1,.,TGTGCCAGCAGCCCTCGACAGGACTGGGAAACTGAAGCTTTCTTT,CASSPRQDWETEAFF
TRBV5-1,.,TRBJ2-5,.,TGCGCCAGCAGCTCGCGAGGGGAGACCCAGTACTTC,CASSSRGETQYF
TRBV9,TRBD2,TRBJ2-7,few,TGTGCCAGCAGCGCGACTAGCGGGGGGGCCTACGAGCAGTACTTC,CASSATSGGAYEQYF
TRBV9,TRBD1,TRBJ1-1,.,TGTGCCAGCAGCGTCAGGGGGACCACGAACACTGAAGCTTTCTTT,CASSVRGTTNTEAFF
TRBV2,.,TRBJ1-1,few,TGTGCCAGCAATATACACCCTTTCTTT,CASNIHPFF
TRBV5-1,TRBD1,TRBJ2-7,.,TGCGCCAGCAGCTTGGGGCAGGGGGTCTACGAGCAGTACTTC,CASSLGQGVYEQYF
TRBV7-3,.,TRBJ2-5,.,TGTGCCAGCAGCTTCGACATGGCGGAGACCCAGTACTTC,CASSFDMAETQYF
TRBV28,.,TRBJ1-1,.,TGTGCCAGCAGTTCCACATTCAACCTGAACACTGAAGCTTTCTTT,CASSSTFNLNTEAFF
TRBV27,.,TRBJ2-5,.,TGTGCCGGCACCAACGGGACTCCCCGGTACTTC,CAGTNGTPRYF
TRBV10-2,.,TRBJ2-5,.,TGCGCCGGCAGTGCTGGGGCAGAGACCCAGTACTTC,CAGSAGAETQYF
TRBV5-1,.,TRBJ2-1,.,TGCGCCAGCAGCTTGACTAGCTACAATGAGCAGTTCTTC,CASSLTSYNEQFF
TRBV15,TRBD1,TRBJ1-5,.,TGTGCCACCAGCAGAGATTCAGGGGGTGGACAGCCCCAGCATTTT,CATSRDSGGGQPQHF
TRBV7-8,TRBD2,TRBJ2-7,.,TGTGCCAGCAGCTCCCACCTACTAGCGGGAGTTAAAGTTCGGTCCTACGAGCAGTACTTC,CASSSHLLAGVKVRSYEQYF
TRBV2,TRBD1,TRBJ2-5,.,TGTGCCAGCAGTTCCGACAGGGGCCAAGAGACCCAGTACTTC,CASSSDRGQETQYF
TRBV2,.,TRBJ1-6,.,TGTGCCAGCACAGGCCAAAAAGATTCACCCCTCCACTTT,CASTGQKDSPLHF
TRBV28,TRBD1,TRBJ2-7,.,TGTGCCAGCAGTTCAACCTACAGAAACAGGGGGTACGGCAACGAGCAGTACTTC,CASSSTYRNRGYGNEQYF
TRBV14,TRBD1,TRBJ1-1,.,TGTGCCAGCAGCCAGAGGACAGGGTTTGACACTGAAGCTTTCTTT,CASSQRTGFDTEAFF
TRBV2,TRBD1,TRBJ1-6,.,TGTGCCATCCTGACAGGGCTTAATTCACCCCTCCACTTT,CAILTGLNSPLHF
TRBV7-2,.,TRBJ2-7,.,TGTGCCAGCAGCTTCCGCTACGAGCAGTACTTC,CASSFRYEQYF
TRBV5-1,TRBD2,TRBJ2-6,once,TGCGCCAGCAGCGGGACTAGCGGATCCTCTGGGGCCAACGTCCTGACTTTC,CASSGTSGSSGANVLTF
TRBV19,.,TRBJ1-1,once,TGTGCCAGTAGGGTTGTCGGGATTGAGGACACTGAAGCTTTCTTT,CASRVVGIEDTEAFF
TRBV7-2,.,TRBJ2-1,.,TGTGCCAGCAGCTTAGAGTTGAGGAATGAGCAGTTCTTC,CASSLELRNEQFF
TRBV19,TRBD1,TRBJ2-7,few,TGTGCCAGTAGTGAGAAGGGACAGTACTACGAGCAGTACTTC,CASSEKGQYYEQYF
TRBV18,TRBD1,TRBJ1-5,.,TGTGCCAGCTCCTCCGGGACAGGGGTTCAGCCCCAGCATTTT,CASSSGTGVQPQHF
TRBV27,.,TRBJ1-2,.,TGTGCCAGCAGTTCCCTCGACGGGGGCTATGGCTACACCTTC,CASSSLDGGYGYTF
TRBV10-3,TRBD1,TRBJ2-3,once,TGTGCCATCAGTCGACAGGGTGGAGATACGCAGTATTTT,CAISRQGGDTQYF
TRBV19,TRBD1,TRBJ2-1,once,TGTGCCAGTAGTATTCCCGGACAGGGGTACAATGAGCAGTTCTTC,CASSIPGQGYNEQFF
TRBV4-1,TRBD2,TRBJ2-7,few,TGCGCCAGCAGCGCCCTAGCGGGGTACGAGCAGTACTTC,CASSALAGYEQYF
TRBV5-4,TRBD2,TRBJ2-7,.,TGTGCCAGCAGCTTGGTAGCTAGCGGGAGGGGGGAGCAGTACTTC,CASSLVASGRGEQYF
TRBV27,.,TRBJ1-2,few,TGTGCCAGCAGTCCCTATATTAAGGGCTACACCTTC,CASSPYIKGYTF
TRBV6-5,TRBD2,TRBJ2-2,.,TGTGCCAGCAGAGTAGCGGGGGGGAACACCGGGGAGCTGTTTTTT,CASRVAGGNTGELFF
TRBV6-1,TRBD1,TRBJ2-7,.,TGTGCCAGCAGTGACTGGACAGGTGACTACGAGCAGTACTTC,CASSDWTGDYEQYF
TRBV2,TRBD1,TRBJ2-7,.,TGTGCCAGCAGTGAGATACTCTGGGCAGGGGGTAACGAGCAGTACTTC,CASSEILWAGGNEQYF
TRBV30,TRBD1,TRBJ2-1,.,TGTGCCTGGAAGGGGGACAGCCCTGAGCAGTTCTTC,CAWKGDSPEQFF
TRBV7-9,.,TRBJ2-7,.,TGTGCCAGCAGCTTACTAATAAACGAGCAGTACTTC,CASSLLINEQYF
TRBV18,.,TRBJ1-5,.,TGTGCCAGCTCACCACGCAGGGGCAATCAGCCCCAGCATTTT,CASSPRRGNQPQHF
TRBV6-4,TRBD1,TRBJ1-1,.,TGTGCCAGCAGTGATCACCAGGGGGAAGGGACTGAAGCTTTCTTT,CASSDHQGEGTEAFF